This passage covers 28 T cell receptor beta chains from one sample sequenced in a study of OX40 agonist ivuxolimab in advanced cancers. TCRdb's copy holds only in-frame clones and misses some; the assay was immunoSEQ multiplex PCR. This sample has roughly 75,000 clones, with around 82% found just once. Sequences were derived from CD4+ or CD8+ T cells sorted from blood, sampled in a trial of the OX40 agonist ivuxolimab. These receptors all come from an adult with an advanced solid tumor such as melanoma, head and neck, liver or kidney cancer.

The CDR3 reads CASSPDRGAGEAFF. As DNA, the CDR3 is TGCGCCAGCAGCCCGGACAGGGGAGCTGGTGAAGCTTTCTTT. The chain links TRBV5-1 to TRBJ1-1; 9 bases are shared with TRBD1. The CDR3 loop spans 14 amino acids. CDR1 SGHRS and CDR2 YFSETQ come from the germline V gene. Losses at the gene ends were 4 bases for V and 7 bases for J; bases not matched to a gene: 8.

This chain links TRBV28 with TRBJ2-3; TRBD2 aligns across 8 bases. The germline CDR1 and CDR2 sequences are MDHEN and SYDVKM. The junction had 7 bases not matched to a gene; V was cut back by 3 bases and J by 2 bases. The CDR3 sequence is 16 residues long. CDR3 protein: CASSLPGLAITDTQYF. The CDR3 nucleotides are TGTGCCAGCAGTTTGCCTGGACTAGCAATCACAGATACGCAGTATTTT.

V gene TRBV19 combines with J gene TRBJ1-4, with 9 bases fitting TRBD1. The germline V gene has CDR1 LNHDA and CDR2 SQIVND (reference sequence). The CDR3 is made up of 15 amino acids. J was trimmed by 4 bases and V by 1 base; bases with no gene match: 1. CDR3 sequence: CASSIVGQGNEKLFF. As DNA, the CDR3 is TGTGCCAGTAGTATAGTGGGACAGGGTAATGAAAAACTGTTTTTT.

This chain joins TRBV28 and TRBJ1-5; 9 nucleotides line up with TRBD1. V lost 5 bases and J lost 3; bases outside the gene matches: 8. The CDR3 extends over 16 amino acids. The V gene's germline CDR1 is MDHEN and CDR2 SYDVKM. The DNA of the CDR3 is TGTGCCAGCAGTCCGGACAGGGGATGGGACAATCAGCCCCAGCATTTT. Protein product: CASSPDRGWDNQPQHF.

The chain uses TRBV19 and TRBJ2-7, with 7 bases identical to TRBD1. Germline V gives CDR1 LNHDA, CDR2 SQIVND (reference sequence). The junction had 5 bases not matched to a gene; V was cut back by 3 bases and J by 0 bases. This CDR3 has 15 amino acids. The CDR3 reads CASSMKQGSSYEQYF. The CDR3 nucleotides are TGTGCCAGTAGTATGAAACAGGGGAGCTCCTACGAGCAGTACTTC.

The CDR3 nucleotides are TGTGCCAGCAGTGAAGCGCTTCGAGATACGCAGTATTTT. Its translation: CASSEALRDTQYF. The chain combines TRBV6-1 with TRBJ2-3; D unclear. The CDR3 sequence is 13 residues long. Trimming stripped 0 bases from V and 5 bases from J, with 6 bases between. Germline V gene lookup returns CDR1 MNHNS and CDR2 SASEGT.

The chain has TRBV5-1 and TRBJ1-4; TRBD1 matches at 7 bases. Looked up from germline, CDR1 is SGHRS and CDR2 is YFSETQ. Trimming removed 0 bases from V and 8 bases from J; junction bases left unmatched: 7. This CDR3 is 15 amino acids long. CDR3 DNA sequence: TGCGCCAGCAGCTTGGTCGGGGGGACAGAGGAAAAACTGTTTTTT. Protein product: CASSLVGGTEEKLFF.

In this sample, this clone turned up once. The chain has TRBV9 and TRBJ2-5, with D perhaps matching TRBD1 or TRBD2 (6 bases each). V lost 3 bases and J lost 5, with 17 bases in between. The germline V gene has CDR1 SGDLS and CDR2 YYNGEE. This CDR3 is 15 amino acids long. CDR3 nucleotides: TGTGCCAGCAGCGGAGGCGGCAGGGGAGGCGAGACCCAGTACTTC. Translation: CASSGGGRGGETQYF.

The chain recombines TRBV12-5 with TRBJ2-5; D is possibly TRBD1 or TRBD2 (6 bases each). Germline loops: CDR1 LGHNT, CDR2 FRNRAP. The CDR3 extends over 13 amino acids. Trimming cost V 5 bases and J 2 bases, with 9 bases left between them. The CDR3 nucleotides read TGTGCTAGTGGTCAGGGGAGGCAAGAGACCCAGTACTTC. Its translation: CASGQGRQETQYF.

J is TRBJ2-7 and V is TRBV28; 9 bases are shared with TRBD2. The CDR3 has 15 residues. The germline V gene encodes CDR1 MDHEN and CDR2 SYDVKM. Trimming cost V 5 bases and J 1 base; bases outside gene matches: 6. For the CDR3, the DNA is TGTGCCAGCAGTCTCGCCGCGGGGGGGTCCTACGAGCAGTACTTC. Its protein product is CASSLAAGGSYEQYF. Drawing the rest from reference TRBV28 and TRBJ2-7, the complete variable domain is DVKVTQSSRYLVKRTGEKVFLECVQDMDHENMFWYRQDPGLGLRLIYFSYDVKMKEKGDIPEGYSVSREKKERFSLILESASTNQTSMYLCASSLAAGGSYEQYFGPGTRLTVT.

The CDR3 here is CASSLTGGRTDTQYF. DNA for the CDR3: TGTGCCAGCAGCCTTACAGGGGGCCGAACAGATACGCAGTATTTT. The chain has TRBV5-8 and TRBJ2-3; 9 nucleotides line up with TRBD1. V was pared by 4 bases and J by 3 bases, with 6 bases of the junction left unmatched. This CDR3 region has 15 residues. CDR1 and CDR2 (germline): SGHTS, YDEGEE.

This rearrangement joins TRBV2 to TRBJ1-2; no clear D. V was clipped by 3 bases and J by 5 bases, with 4 bases between them. The CDR3 extends over 11 amino acids. Germline assignment: CDR1 SNHLY and CDR2 FYNNEI. CDR3 nucleotide sequence: TGTGCCAGCAGTGATAGGTATGGCTACACCTTC. Residues: CASSDRYGYTF.

The chain joins TRBV6-5 to TRBJ2-2; D call uncertain. The germline V gene has CDR1 MNHEY and CDR2 SVGAGI. Deletions cut 6 bases from V and 6 bases from J, with 14 bases between. This CDR3 is 14 amino acids long. CDR3 nucleotides: TGTGCCAGCAGAAGGAGAAGGGCAGCCGGGGAGCTGTTTTTT. Amino acids: CASRRRRAAGELFF.

This sequence joins TRBV5-5 and TRBJ2-7; TRBD1 agrees at 7 bases. This CDR3 has 14 amino acids. V shed 0 bases, J shed 4 bases, and the junction held 4 bases outside the gene matches. Per the germline V gene, CDR1 is SGHKS and CDR2 is YYEKEE (reference sequence). In DNA, the CDR3 is TGTGCCAGCAGCTTGGAGACAGGGCGGTACGAGCAGTACTTC. Translation: CASSLETGRYEQYF.

The rearrangement uses TRBV11-2 and TRBJ1-3, with a possible D match to TRBD1 (5 bases). CDR1 is SGHAT and CDR2 is FQNNGV in the germline V gene. The CDR3 has 14 amino acids. Trimming removed 3 bases at V and 4 bases at J, with 10 bases between. CDR3 nucleotide sequence: TGTGCCAGCAGCTTGGGGGGATCGGGAAACACCATATATTTT. Protein: CASSLGGSGNTIYF.

The V and J genes are TRBV19 and TRBJ2-7; D ambiguous. The CDR3 runs 14 residues. Per the germline V gene, CDR1 is LNHDA and CDR2 is SQIVND (reference sequence). Trimming took off 6 bases at V and 0 bases at J, with 12 bases between the two ends. DNA for the CDR3: TGTGCCAGTAGGATGGGTCCGAGCTCCTACGAGCAGTACTTC. Translated: CASRMGPSSYEQYF.

The J gene is TRBJ1-2, the V gene TRBV2; no clear D. The CDR3 is 12 amino acids. Germline CDR1 reads SNHLY; CDR2 reads FYNNEI. Trimming cost V 2 bases and J 3 bases, with 4 bases left between them. The CDR3 here is CASSERDYGYTF. The CDR3 DNA reads TGTGCCAGCAGTGAAAGGGACTATGGCTACACCTTC.

The V call is TRBV7-2, the J call TRBJ2-7, with a possible D match to TRBD2 (5 bases). The germline V gene has CDR1 SGHTA and CDR2 FQGNSA. The CDR3 is made up of 14 amino acids. Trimming stripped 5 bases from V and 7 bases from J, with 18 bases between. CDR3 nucleotide sequence: TGTGCCAGCAGCCTACTAGGCCCCCTGAGGGAGCAGTACTTC. Protein product: CASSLLGPLREQYF.

The rearrangement links TRBV6-5 to TRBJ1-3; D is perhaps TRBD1 (5 bases). This CDR3 spans 12 amino acids. Between the trimmed V and J ends, which lost 8 bases and 0 bases, there was a span of 5 bases. CDR1 is MNHEY and CDR2 is SVGAGI in the germline V gene. CDR3 protein: CASGGSGNTIYF. The CDR3 nucleotides read TGTGCCAGCGGGGGCTCTGGAAACACCATATATTTT.

The rearrangement uses TRBV4-2 and TRBJ2-1, with 14 bases aligning to TRBD2. Germline values: CDR1 LGHNA, CDR2 YNFKEQ. V trimming: 4 bases; J trimming: 7 bases; junction bases outside the gene matches: 9. The CDR3 totals 17 residues. CDR3: CASSPFPTSGGANEQFF. CDR3 DNA: TGTGCCAGCAGCCCATTCCCGACTAGCGGGGGGGCGAATGAGCAGTTCTTC.

The chain combines TRBV2 with TRBJ1-2, with TRBD1 matching over 7 bases. The CDR3 sequence is 15 residues long. Unmatched junction bases numbered 14, after V lost 6 bases and J lost 7 bases. Per the germline V gene, CDR1 is SNHLY and CDR2 is FYNNEI. The chain's CDR3 is CASSGGGRQSGGYTF. Here the CDR3 DNA reads TGTGCCAGCAGCGGAGGGGGCAGACAGTCGGGTGGCTACACCTTC. Full variable domain (outside the CDR3, taken from reference TRBV2 and TRBJ1-2): EPEVTQTPSHQVTQMGQEVILRCVPISNHLYFYWYRQILGQKVEFLVSFYNNEISEKSEIFDDQFSVERPDGSNFTLKIRSTKLEDSAMYFCASSGGGRQSGGYTFGSGTRLTVV.

This clone has more than one count but fewer than ten. V is TRBV6-1 and J is TRBJ2-7; D is undetermined. Per germline, CDR1 MNHNS and CDR2 SASEGT. Deletions cut 6 bases from V and 0 bases from J, with 6 bases between. The CDR3 length is 12 residues. In nucleotides, the CDR3 is TGTGCCAGCAGGAAAGACTCCTACGAGCAGTACTTC. Protein product: CASRKDSYEQYF.

This chain joins TRBV19 and TRBJ1-2, with 11 bases identical to TRBD1. The ends lost 1 base at V and 2 bases at J; junction bases unmatched: 3. Germline-derived CDR1 and CDR2 are LNHDA and SQIVND (reference sequence). The CDR3 contains 16 residues. The DNA for the CDR3 is TGTGCCAGTAGTATAGTTTGGACAGGGGGCAACTATGGCTACACCTTC. This sequence encodes CASSIVWTGGNYGYTF.

V is TRBV6-5 and J is TRBJ1-3; D possibly corresponds to TRBD1 (5 bases). This CDR3 contains 14 residues. V was clipped by 6 bases and J by 0 bases, with 9 bases between them. Germline CDR1 MNHEY, CDR2 SVGAGI. CDR3: CASRGRISGNTIYF. CDR3 nucleotides: TGTGCCAGCAGGGGACGGATCTCTGGAAACACCATATATTTT.

The chain has TRBV7-9 and TRBJ1-5; unclear D gene. Germline-derived CDR1 and CDR2 are SEHNR and FQNEAQ (reference sequence). The V end was cut by 5 bases, the J end by 7 bases, with 18 bases between. There are 15 residues in the CDR3. This chain's CDR3 is CASSPQDGPAQPQHF. The CDR3 DNA follows: TGTGCCAGCAGCCCGCAGGACGGCCCTGCGCAGCCCCAGCATTTT.

The chain couples TRBV27 to TRBJ2-7, with D possibly being TRBD1 (6 bases). CDR3 length equals 14 residues. The germline V gene encodes CDR1 MNHEY and CDR2 SMNVEV (reference sequence). Trimming removed 8 bases from V and 0 bases from J, with 14 bases in between. The CDR3 loop is CASQTGPYSYEQYF. CDR3 in DNA: TGTGCCAGCCAAACAGGGCCCTACTCCTACGAGCAGTACTTC.

V usage is TRBV5-4 and J usage is TRBJ2-2; TRBD2 agrees at 12 bases. The V and J ends lost 4 bases and 5 bases, in that order; junction bases with no gene match: 6. Per the germline V gene, CDR1 is SGHNT and CDR2 is YYREEE (reference sequence). The CDR3 has 16 amino acids. DNA of the CDR3: TGTGCCAGCAGCGGGACTAGCGGGCCGACTACCGGGGAGCTGTTTTTT. Amino acid sequence: CASSGTSGPTTGELFF.

The chain is built from TRBV5-6 and TRBJ2-1; unclear D gene. Germline V lookup: CDR1 SGHDT, CDR2 YYEEEE. This CDR3 region has 12 residues. V lost 4 bases and J 4 bases, leaving 6 bases between the germline ends. The CDR3 nucleotides are TGTGCCAGCAGCCGGGTTTACAATGAGCAGTTCTTC. Translated: CASSRVYNEQFF.